This T cell receptor beta chain originates from a study of T cell changes during pregnancy in multiple sclerosis. Generated by immunoSEQ multiplex PCR, the TCRdb table keeps only in-frame clones and is missing some. The sample shows approximately 20,000 clones, 85% to 90% of them seen only once. Germline trimming cut 0 bases from V and 4 bases from J; bases unmatched to any gene: 5. CDR3 length equals 15 residues. Germline V gene sequence: CDR1 MNHEY, CDR2 SVGAGI. The sample was CD8+ T cells from peripheral blood mononuclear cells, taken before pregnancy. This receptor was obtained from a female donor with multiple sclerosis, enrolled in a pregnancy study. The chain couples TRBV6-5 to TRBJ2-7, with TRBD2 matching over 8 bases. CDR3 residues: CASSYSQREGYEQYF. In DNA, the CDR3 is TGTGCCAGCAGTTACTCGCAACGGGAGGGATACGAGCAGTACTTC.